This T cell receptor (beta chain) stems from a study of cytomegalovirus exposure and HLA in healthy donors. Study summary: The early release's HLA-typed donors yielded some 85 million unique TCRs.

This clone was observed a handful of times. Its antigen is undetermined. Findings of the study overall: The only immune exposure information that was available was CMV serostatus.

PCR employed 60 Vbeta and 13 Jbeta primers. TCRdb's table, derived via immunoSEQ multiplex PCR, lists solely in-frame clones and lacks some. This table holds 110,000 to 150,000 clones, around 72% found once. There are 14 residues in the CDR3. CDR1 is LNHDA and CDR2 is SQIVND in the germline V gene (reference sequence). V shed 6 bases, J shed 8 bases, and the junction held 12 bases outside the gene matches. V and J are TRBV19 and TRBJ1-2; TRBD1 aligns across 7 bases. The sequence was obtained from a man between 18 and 29 years old in good health and CMV-seropositive. The sequencing input was PBMCs. This CDR3 is CASRAGGSSRGYTF. In nucleotides, the CDR3 is TGTGCCAGTAGGGCAGGGGGTAGTTCGAGGGGCTACACCTTC.